This T cell receptor beta chain was documented in a study of post-analysis software for immune sequencing data. Study outcomes and limitations: Comparison of patients with controls showed roughly five TRBV segments more frequent in patients, TRBV5-6, TRBV5-1 and TRBV20-1 among them.

Regarding this clonotype: Its antigen remains unidentified.

The TCR beta cDNA libraries contained unique molecular identifiers. TCRdb reprocessed the PCR reads with MiXCR, giving one entry per CDR3 protein. The sample has 820,000 or so distinct CDR3 sequences, approximately 53% seen once. CDR1 is MNHNY and CDR2 is SVGAGI in the germline V gene (reference sequence). The CDR3 runs 17 residues. V was clipped by 2 bases and J by 5 bases, with 18 bases between them. The chain couples TRBV6-6 to TRBJ1-4; tentative D call: TRBD1 (5 bases). The sequence was collected from a girl aged 10-17 years with multiple sclerosis. Sequenced input: blood. The CDR3 region has the DNA TGTGCCAGCAGTTACGTGGGACGACTGCGGGGGAATGAAAAACTGTTTTTT. This sequence encodes CASSYVGRLRGNEKLFF.